What follows are 2 T cell receptor beta chains derived from one specimen sequenced in a study of CD8+ T cells in alopecia areata. cDNA serving as the sequencing template came from extracted, reverse transcribed RNA. The method was immunoSEQ multiplex PCR; TCRdb's version includes in-frame clones alone and lacks a portion of them. The repertoire holds some 220,000 clones, with roughly 56% as singletons. Treatment denoted: oral pan-JAK inhibitor, 5-10 mg twice daily. Sequencing was performed on CD4+ T cells sorted from blood, taken at week 4, from a patient treated with tofacitinib. Receptors originate from a human donor with alopecia areata.

As regards this clone: Other nucleotide sequences in the sample specify the same CDR3. V usage is TRBV9 and J usage is TRBJ1-2; no clear D. From germline, CDR1 is SGDLS and CDR2 YYNGEE. The V end lost 0 bases, the J end lost 8 bases, and 8 bases lay between the germline ends. This CDR3 has 12 residues. The CDR3 protein is CASSVVRGGYTF. In DNA form, the CDR3 reads TGTGCCAGCAGCGTAGTTCGGGGAGGCTACACCTTC.

This clone was seen repeatedly, ten times or more. The rearrangement joins TRBV2 to TRBJ1-5; a weak D match, TRBD1 (5 bases). The germline V gene encodes CDR1 SNHLY and CDR2 FYNNEI. Trimming removed 6 bases from V and 0 bases from J, with 15 bases in between. The CDR3 is 16 residues long. As DNA, the CDR3 is TGTGCCAGCAGCGGTGGACAAGTTTATAGCAATCAGCCCCAGCATTTT. Protein sequence: CASSGGQVYSNQPQHF.